Described below is a single T cell receptor (beta chain) sequence and its context. RNA transcripts gave rise to amplified TCR beta CDR3 regions. The study used the HTBI primer set for a first-round RT-PCR of the TCR CDR3. Via MiXCR, TCRdb re-called the multiplex PCR reads, giving one row per CDR3 protein. This table holds about 330,000 distinct CDR3 sequences, roughly 13% found once. At least 3 on the Clinical Activity Score was recorded for ophthalmopathy patients, who also had NOSPECS grade at least 4 and duration under 3 months. Investigators excluded patients with uncontrolled infection, other autoimmune disease, pregnancy or lactation. These data are taken from a study of T cells in Graves' hyperthyroidism and ophthalmopathy. The overall study: Once the initial diagnosis was made, peripheral blood was obtained before any treatment.

The CDR3 has 16 residues. CDR1 and CDR2 (germline): SGHKS, YYEKEE (reference sequence). Unmatched junction bases numbered 9, after V lost 6 bases and J lost 2 bases. The chain joins TRBV5-5 to TRBJ2-3; the match to TRBD1 covers 10 bases. Sequences were obtained from blood. This receptor was identified in a woman aged 40-49 years with Graves' ophthalmopathy. As DNA, the CDR3 is TGTGCCAGCAACCCCGGGACAGGGGACCCCACAGATACGCAGTATTTT. Encoded protein: CASNPGTGDPTDTQYF.